This TCR beta chain stems from a study of blood T cell repertoires in COVID-19. Overall study context: The United States, Italy and Spain provided the acute and convalescent COVID-19 samples.

Some clones are missing from TCRdb's copy, which holds only in-frame ones; the method was immunoSEQ multiplex PCR. The sample consists of roughly 320,000 clones, 70% to 90% of them appearing once. The clonotype originates from a man between 65 and 85 years old with acute or convalescent COVID-19. The sequenced material came from peripheral blood.

The CDR3 DNA sequence: TGTGCCAGCAGTCTGAACAGGAACTATAATTCACCCCTCCACTTT. Amino acids: CASSLNRNYNSPLHF. This chain links TRBV27 with TRBJ1-6; perhaps TRBD1 as D (5 bases). The V end lost 5 bases, the J end lost 3 bases, and 11 bases lay between the germline ends. The CDR3 consists of 15 residues. Germline CDR1 is MNHEY and CDR2 is SMNVEV (reference sequence).